The clone carrying this T cell receptor beta chain was seen only once. Its antigen is not known. This sample stems from a study of blood T cells in healthy people across ages. General study findings and limits: Unsorted PBMCs ruled out conclusive naive versus antigen-experienced comparison.

Next came a second PCR, run for 7 to 11 cycles, which used a sample-barcoded 5' primer along with a J-beta primer mix. TCRdb ran MiXCR on the 5' RACE reads and lists one entry per CDR3 protein. The sample lists about 670,000 distinct CDR3 sequences, over 40% occurring once. Germline V gene lookup returns CDR1 KGHSH and CDR2 LQKENI. This CDR3 is 14 amino acids long. V was pared by 9 bases and J by 0 bases, with 14 bases between. The amount of total RNA extracted per sample was at least 5 micrograms. The V gene is TRBV18, the J gene TRBJ1-1, with D possibly matching TRBD1 (6 bases). Sequenced: blood. This clonotype originated in an elderly man in good health. DNA of the CDR3: TGTGCCAGTATTCAGGGGTCTTTGAACACTGAAGCTTTCTTT. This gives the protein CASIQGSLNTEAFF. Complete variable domain (other parts from reference TRBV18 and TRBJ1-1): NAGVMQNPRHLVRRRGQEARLRCSPMKGHSHVYWYRQLPEEGLKFMVYLQKENIIDESGMPKERFSAEFPKEGPSILRIQQVVRGDSAAYFCASIQGSLNTEAFFGQGTRLTVV.